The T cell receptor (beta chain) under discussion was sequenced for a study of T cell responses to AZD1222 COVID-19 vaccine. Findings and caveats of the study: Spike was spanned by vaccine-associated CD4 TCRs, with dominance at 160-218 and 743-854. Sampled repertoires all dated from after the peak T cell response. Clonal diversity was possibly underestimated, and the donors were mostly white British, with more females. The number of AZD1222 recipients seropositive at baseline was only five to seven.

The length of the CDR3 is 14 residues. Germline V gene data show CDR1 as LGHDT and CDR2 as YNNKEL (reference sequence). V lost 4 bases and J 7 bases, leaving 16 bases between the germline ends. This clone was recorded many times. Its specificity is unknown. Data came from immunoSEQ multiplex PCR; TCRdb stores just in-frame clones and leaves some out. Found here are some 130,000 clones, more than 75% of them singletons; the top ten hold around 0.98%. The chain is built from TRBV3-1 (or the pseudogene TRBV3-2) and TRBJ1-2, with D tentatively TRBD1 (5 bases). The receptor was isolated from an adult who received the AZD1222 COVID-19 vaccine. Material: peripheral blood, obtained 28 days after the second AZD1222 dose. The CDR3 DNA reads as TGTGCCAGCAGCCTTAGCATCCCAGGGCCTGGCTACACCTTC. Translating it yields CASSLSIPGPGYTF.